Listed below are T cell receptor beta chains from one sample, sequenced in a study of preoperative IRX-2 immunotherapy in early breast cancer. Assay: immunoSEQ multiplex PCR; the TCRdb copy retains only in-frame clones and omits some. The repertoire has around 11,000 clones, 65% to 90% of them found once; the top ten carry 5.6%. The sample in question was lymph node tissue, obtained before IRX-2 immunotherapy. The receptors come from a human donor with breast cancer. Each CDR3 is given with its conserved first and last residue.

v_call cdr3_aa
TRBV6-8 CASEDRGLLGNTGELFF
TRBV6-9 CASSVRDTQYF
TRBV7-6 CASRKGGSTDTQYF
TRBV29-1 CSVDGSGNTGELFF
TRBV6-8 CASSLGQENQPQHF
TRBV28 CAISLRGTDTQYF
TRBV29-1 CSSRTGSYEQYF
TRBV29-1 CSVGGPGYGYTF
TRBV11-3 CASSLGSTSGRRNEQFF
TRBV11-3 CASSLGSKNTEAFF
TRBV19 CASKYKTGLAGNTGELFF
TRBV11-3 CASSLGQGTNQPQHF
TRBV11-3 CASSFRTDSNYGYTF
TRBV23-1 CASSQGELASGELFF
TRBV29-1 CSPEQGWKAYEQYF
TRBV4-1 CASSQPDSGRSPGELFF
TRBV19 CASSLMTQANTGELFF
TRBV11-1 CASSTDRQTPYGYTF
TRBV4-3 CASSQAQSLAENTGELFF
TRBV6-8 CASSRTGGRGSNQPQHF
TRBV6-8 CASSLEGVYGYTF
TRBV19 CASMGRDRGNPPQHF
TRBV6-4 CASNPTGGTGELFF
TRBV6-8 CASSPGLAQETQYF
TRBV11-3 CASSSSGRLDEQFF
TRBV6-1 CASSEGNTGELFF
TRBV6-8 CASSAGLQETQYF
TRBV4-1 CASSRDTALREQYF
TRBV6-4 CASSLPYEQYF
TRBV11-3 CASSLQQGPYNEQFF
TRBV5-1 CASSLTGSGAWETQYF